The entry below gives a single T cell receptor (beta chain) sequence along with its context. Its antigen is as yet unknown. Trimming cost V 0 bases and J 4 bases, with 6 bases left between them. Germline-derived CDR1 and CDR2 are LGHNA and YNFKEQ. CDR3 length: 13 amino acids. One entry per CDR3 protein, called by TCRdb with MiXCR from the reads. The repertoire holds approximately 250,000 distinct CDR3 sequences, roughly an eighth seen once, with 1.5% to 2% in the top ten. This sample is drawn from a study of T cell repertoires in cytomegalovirus infection. Turning to the study itself: Based on public TCR beta signatures, there were indications of CMV infection and of a matching HLA type. Notes on the study in general: The study found HLA-C-restricted CMV-specific TCR beta clonotypes dominating the ex vivo response. Pooled public TCR beta family frequency picked out CMV carriers with the relevant HLA.

This sequence originates from a human donor in good health (CMV status not recorded). Some clones in this sample may be carry-over from other donors' samples. The genes are TRBV4-2 and TRBJ2-5; no definite D call. Sequences were obtained from PBMCs. CDR3 in amino acids: CASSQDPAETQYF. The CDR3 DNA reads as TGTGCCAGCAGCCAAGATCCGGCAGAGACCCAGTACTTC.